These 9 T cell receptor beta chains were all obtained from the same sample, sequenced in a study of shared clonotypes between healthy human individuals. Measured with immunoSEQ multiplex PCR; TCRdb has only the in-frame clones, and not every one. This table has 2,500,000 or so clones, around 90% appearing once. Input material: naive CD4+ T cells from PBMCs. Subset denoted: CD45RA+ positively selected. The receptors derive from a man in his late teens or twenties in good health. Some clones in this sample may be carry-over from other donors' samples.

This chain uses TRBV7-9 with TRBJ1-4; maybe TRBD1 (6 bases). The CDR3 has 15 amino acids. V was clipped by 4 bases and J by 6 bases, with 15 bases between them. Germline assignment: CDR1 SEHNR and CDR2 FQNEAQ (reference sequence). The CDR3: CASSSREGGDEKLFF. The CDR3 DNA follows: TGTGCCAGCAGCTCCAGGGAAGGGGGGGATGAAAAACTGTTTTTT. Based on the CDR3 plus reference TRBV7-9 and TRBJ1-4, the full variable domain is DTGVSQNPRHKITKRGQNVTFRCDPISEHNRLYWYRQTLGQGPEFLTYFQNEAQLEKSRLLSDRFSAERPKGSFSTLEIQRTEQGDSAMYLCASSSREGGDEKLFFGSGTQLSVL.

The chain uses TRBV6-5 and TRBJ1-2; 8 bases fit TRBD1. From germline, CDR1 is MNHEY and CDR2 SVGAGI. There are 15 residues in the CDR3. The J segment lost 4 bases and the V segment lost 5 bases, leaving 9 bases of the junction unmatched. Here the CDR3 reads CASSNGADRGYGYTF. The CDR3 DNA reads TGTGCCAGCAGTAATGGGGCCGACAGGGGCTATGGCTACACCTTC.

This clone was detected only once. The J gene is TRBJ1-4, the V gene TRBV5-8; no definite D call. The CDR3 runs to 16 residues. CDR1 SGHTS and CDR2 YDEGEE come from the germline V gene. V lost 4 bases and J lost 4, with 17 bases in between. The DNA for the CDR3 is TGTGCCAGCAGCCGTTCAGGACGATTGATTAATGAAAAACTGTTTTTT. Translating it yields CASSRSGRLINEKLFF.

CDR3 nucleotides: TGTGCCAGCAGCTTAGGCCAACAGCGGGCCCAGTACTTC. The encoded protein is CASSLGQQRAQYF. The chain employs TRBV2 and TRBJ2-5, with D possibly matching TRBD2 (6 bases). Germline V gene data show CDR1 as SNHLY and CDR2 as FYNNEI. V dropped 6 bases and J dropped 9 bases, with 17 bases sitting between them. The CDR3 loop spans 13 amino acids.

The CDR3 region has the DNA TGTGCCAGCACATTGCGGGAGGGCCCCGGGGAGCTGTTTTTT. Residues: CASTLREGPGELFF. The chain couples TRBV2 to TRBJ2-2; 9 nucleotides agree with TRBD2. This CDR3 comprises 14 residues. Germline CDR1 SNHLY, CDR2 FYNNEI. The ends lost 7 bases at V and 6 bases at J; junction bases unmatched: 6.

Only a few counts were recorded for this clone. Other DNA sequences within the sample encode an identical CDR3. The rearrangement joins TRBV28 to TRBJ1-5; 10 bases map to TRBD1. Looked up from germline, CDR1 is MDHEN and CDR2 is SYDVKM. V trimming: 6 bases; J trimming: 2 bases; junction bases outside the gene matches: 4. The CDR3 length is 15 residues. Here the CDR3 DNA reads TGTGCCAGCAGCTCCGGGACAGGGGGCAATCAGCCCCAGCATTTT. Encoded protein: CASSSGTGGNQPQHF. The full variable domain, with the rest looked up from reference TRBV28 and TRBJ1-5, is DVKVTQSSRYLVKRTGEKVFLECVQDMDHENMFWYRQDPGLGLRLIYFSYDVKMKEKGDIPEGYSVSREKKERFSLILESASTNQTSMYLCASSSGTGGNQPQHFGDGTRLSIL.

Regarding this clone: The sample contains more than one DNA sequence encoding this CDR3. The chain carries TRBV28 and TRBJ2-7; D is perhaps TRBD1 (5 bases). Germline values: CDR1 MDHEN, CDR2 SYDVKM. V gave up 5 bases and J gave up 6 bases, with 11 bases separating them. The CDR3 length is 12 residues. As DNA, the CDR3 is TGTGCCAGCAGTCCCAGGGTAGGCGAGCAGTACTTC. It encodes CASSPRVGEQYF.

The rearrangement joins TRBV7-2 to TRBJ2-3, with D possibly matching TRBD2 (6 bases). The ends were cut back, 4 bases at V and 3 bases at J, with 11 bases in the middle. The germline gives CDR1 SGHTA, CDR2 FQGNSA. The CDR3 sequence is 14 residues long. CDR3 region: CASSSVAGTDTQYF. CDR3 DNA: TGTGCCAGCAGCTCGGTGGCGGGAACAGATACGCAGTATTTT.

The chain employs TRBV2 and TRBJ2-7, with D possibly TRBD2 on 6 matching bases. Per germline, CDR1 SNHLY and CDR2 FYNNEI. The CDR3 has 13 residues. The V end lost 8 bases, the J end lost 7 bases, and 18 bases lay between the germline ends. CDR3 protein: CASRAGLLWEQYF. The DNA for the CDR3 is TGTGCCAGCCGGGCGGGGCTCCTTTGGGAGCAGTACTTC.